Listed below are T cell receptor beta chains from one sample, sequenced in a study of TIL therapy for anti-PD-1-resistant metastatic lung cancer. TCRdb keeps only in-frame clones here, not all; method: immunoSEQ multiplex PCR. The sample carries approximately 92,000 clones, roughly 65% recorded once. The sequencing here drew on tumor tissue, taken at baseline. The receptors originated from a person between 30 and 80 years old with non-small cell lung cancer. Each CDR3 is given with its conserved first and last residue. A D gene is named only where the DNA matches it firmly. The size of a clone is reported for some rows only, either as once, few or many, or as a class for expanded clones.

cdr3_length d_call j_call v_call clone_size cdr3_nt cdr3_aa
14 . TRBJ1-6 TRBV5-6 . TGTGCCAGCAGCCAGGGATTCTATAATTCACCCCTCCACTTT CASSQGFYNSPLHF
14 . TRBJ1-1 TRBV10-3 . TGTGCCACCAACTCGGGGGGAGGTAACACTGAAGCTTTCTTT CATNSGGGNTEAFF
16 . TRBJ1-6 TRBV4-1 . TGCGCCAGCAGCCAAGGTCTTTTGGGGGGAAATTCACCCCTCCACTTT CASSQGLLGGNSPLHF
15 . TRBJ1-1 TRBV7-8 . TGTGCCAGCAGAAACCCGGGACTTTCGAACACTGAAGCTTTCTTT CASRNPGLSNTEAFF
13 . TRBJ1-3 TRBV30 . TGTGCCTGGGAGAGGGGGAGTGGAAACACCATATATTTT CAWERGSGNTIYF
14 . TRBJ2-3 TRBV7-9 . TGTGCCAGCAGCCCCGTTGTAGTAGGCGATACGCAGTATTTT CASSPVVVGDTQYF
14 TRBD2 TRBJ2-7 TRBV5-1 . TGCGCCAGCAGTACAACGGGGGGGCGGGACGAGCAGTACTTC CASSTTGGRDEQYF
13 . TRBJ2-1 TRBV4-3 once TGCGCCAGCAGCCAAGGGGGGGCGGAGGAGCAGTTCTTC CASSQGGAEEQFF
13 . TRBJ1-2 TRBV7-2 . TGTGCCAGCAGCCGCGGACAGAACTATGGCTACACCTTC CASSRGQNYGYTF
15 . TRBJ1-1 TRBV28 . TGTGCCAGCAGCCCGACGGGAAACTGGAACACTGAAGCTTTCTTT CASSPTGNWNTEAFF
15 TRBD1 TRBJ1-5 TRBV7-2 . TGTGCCAGCAGCCCGGGACAGGGGGTCAATCAGCCCCAGCATTTT CASSPGQGVNQPQHF
14 . TRBJ1-5 TRBV4-3 . TGCGCCAGCAGCCAAGGCCAGGGGAGTCAGCCCCAGCATTTT CASSQGQGSQPQHF
12 . TRBJ1-1 TRBV3-1/TRBV3-2 . TGTGCCAGCAGCCAAGGGGGCACTGAAGCTTTCTTT CASSQGGTEAFF
15 . TRBJ2-7 TRBV6-5 . TGTGCCAGCAGTTACGGAGGGACTGATTCCTACGAGCAGTACTTC CASSYGGTDSYEQYF
19 . TRBJ1-1 TRBV27 . TGTGCCCAGCGCAAGGAGTATTCACTTATTTTCACGCAGAACACTGAAGCTTTCTTT CAQRKEYSLIFTQNTEAFF
15 TRBD1 TRBJ1-1 TRBV7-9 . TGTGCCAGCAGCTCGGGACAGGGTTTGAACACTGAAGCTTTCTTT CASSSGQGLNTEAFF
13 . TRBJ2-5 TRBV28 . TGTGCCAGCGGGGGCAGGGAGGTGGGGACCCAGTACTTC CASGGREVGTQYF
14 . TRBJ2-1 TRBV28 . TGTGCCAGCAGTTTATTTTCCTCCTACAATGAGCAGTTCTTC CASSLFSSYNEQFF
17 TRBD1 TRBJ1-6 TRBV7-6 . TGTGCCAGCACCCGGGGACAGGGGGACCTTTATAATTCACCCCTCCACTTT CASTRGQGDLYNSPLHF
14 . TRBJ1-1 TRBV19 many TGTGCCAGTAGTATGCCCACCGAGGTGGCTGAAGCTTTCTTT CASSMPTEVAEAFF
14 TRBD1 TRBJ2-7 TRBV7-9 . TGTGCCAGCAGCTTTAACTCCGGGACAGCCGAGCAGTACTTC CASSFNSGTAEQYF
13 TRBD1 TRBJ1-2 TRBV28 few TGTGCCAGCAGCCGCGGACAGGGGTTGGGCTACACCTTC CASSRGQGLGYTF
15 . TRBJ2-3 TRBV12-2 few TGTGCAAGTCGCGCTAGCGGGGGGTGCCCAGATACGCAGTATTTT CASRASGGCPDTQYF
16 . TRBJ2-3 TRBV5-1 few TGCGCCAGCAGCTTGCGGGGCGGGTATATCACAGATACGCAGTATTTT CASSLRGGYITDTQYF
13 TRBD1 TRBJ1-5 TRBV6-5 . TGTGCCAGCAGAGGACAGGGCCATCAGCCCCAGCATTTT CASRGQGHQPQHF
17 . TRBJ2-2 TRBV5-8 . TGTGCCAGCAGCCCCCTTAAACAGTCTTCGAACACCGGGGAGCTGTTTTTT CASSPLKQSSNTGELFF
15 . TRBJ1-2 TRBV9 few TGTGCCAGCAGCGCCGGACAGCCAGTCGTCTATGGCTACACCTTC CASSAGQPVVYGYTF
13 . TRBJ2-3 TRBV4-1 . TGCGCCAGCAGCCAAGGAACGGCAGATACGCAGTATTTT CASSQGTADTQYF
15 . TRBJ2-3 TRBV7-8 once TGTGCCAGCAGCTTAGTCAGGGGTGGGACAGATACGCAGTATTTT CASSLVRGGTDTQYF
14 . TRBJ2-5 TRBV5-5 . TGTGCCAGCAGCACTAGTCCCCACGGCGAGACCCAGTACTTC CASSTSPHGETQYF
18 . TRBJ2-7 TRBV2 . TGTGCCAGCAGTGCGGAGACAGGACTACGCGGCGTCCCCTACGAGCAGTACTTC CASSAETGLRGVPYEQYF
13 . TRBJ1-3 TRBV7-9 . TGTGCCAGCCGCCCGGCGAGTGGAAACACCATATATTTT CASRPASGNTIYF
16 TRBD1 TRBJ1-2 TRBV27 . TGTGCCAGCAGTTTAAAGACCGGGACAGCCCTTACTGGCTACACCTTC CASSLKTGTALTGYTF
15 . TRBJ1-4 TRBV18 . TGTGCCAGTCACCCAGCGGACGTGCGAAATGAAAAACTGTTTTTT CASHPADVRNEKLFF
13 . TRBJ2-1 TRBV7-2 many TGTGCCAGCAGCTTAAACCCGAACAATGAGCAGTTCTTC CASSLNPNNEQFF
16 TRBD1 TRBJ1-5 TRBV7-9 few TGTGCCAGCAGCCCATCGGAGACAGGGCGGTCTCAGCCCCAGCATTTT CASSPSETGRSQPQHF
17 . TRBJ2-7 TRBV6-2/TRBV6-3 few TGTGCCAGCAGTCGTCGGGGGGCTAGCGCCAGCTCCTACGAGCAGTACTTC CASSRRGASASSYEQYF
16 . TRBJ1-2 TRBV28 . TGTGCCAGCAGTTTATTCTCGCTATCTGACGGGACTGGCTACACCTTC CASSLFSLSDGTGYTF
15 . TRBJ1-1 TRBV6-5 . TGTGCCAGCAGGATCGATCCAGGAAGAGGAACTGAAGCTTTCTTT CASRIDPGRGTEAFF
17 TRBD2 TRBJ2-2 TRBV28 few TGTGCCAGCAGTTCTACCTCGACGGATTGGGAGGGCGGGGAGCTGTTTTTT CASSSTSTDWEGGELFF
12 . TRBJ2-3 TRBV7-2 . TGTGCCAGCAGCTTAGCTGGAGGTACGCAGTATTTT CASSLAGGTQYF
14 . TRBJ2-7 TRBV11-2 few TGTGCCAGCAGCTTAGATGGACTGCCCTACGAGCAGTACTTC CASSLDGLPYEQYF
17 . TRBJ2-1 TRBV4-1 . TGCGCCAGCAGCCTAAAGTTAGCAGGGGCCTCCTACAATGAGCAGTTCTTC CASSLKLAGASYNEQFF
14 TRBD2 TRBJ2-7 TRBV6-5 few TGTGCCAGCAGTTACTCGGTTTGGGGGGGCGAGCAGTACTTC CASSYSVWGGEQYF